Here is one T cell receptor beta chain with its context. The antigen remains unidentified. The method was immunoSEQ multiplex PCR; TCRdb's version includes in-frame clones alone and lacks a portion of them. Among approximately 140,000 clones listed, more than 70% were seen once. This entry comes from a study of T cell responses to AZD1222 COVID-19 vaccine. About the research overall: Analysis merged second doses at about 4 or about 12 weeks.

Study findings and constraints: Only six AZD1222 recipients tested seropositive at baseline. Repertoires were obtained only post-peak T cell response.

The material was peripheral blood, obtained on day 0 of AZD1222 vaccination. The clonotype originates from an adult in good health.

The CDR3 sequence: CASSVVGGDTIYF. CDR3 nucleotide sequence: TGTGCCAGCAGCGTAGTTGGAGGGGACACCATATATTTT. The V gene is TRBV9, the J gene TRBJ1-3; perhaps TRBD1 as D (5 bases). Per germline, CDR1 SGDLS and CDR2 YYNGEE. The V gene lost 0 bases and the J gene lost 8 bases, with 9 bases spanning the gap. The CDR3 consists of 13 residues.